Below are 21 T cell receptor beta chains sequenced from a single sample in a study of blood T cell repertoires in COVID-19. Clones were read by immunoSEQ multiplex PCR, and TCRdb kept only the in-frame ones, dropping some. Of about 73,000 clones in the sample, roughly 89% were seen once. Material: peripheral blood. Receptors originate from a man aged 80 or over with acute or convalescent COVID-19.

CDR3 in DNA: TGTGCCAGCAAACAGGGAACCGGGGAGCTGTTTTTT. It codes for CASKQGTGELFF. The chain employs TRBV12-3 or TRBV12-4 and TRBJ2-2, with D maybe TRBD1 (6 bases). The CDR3 has 12 residues. V was cut by 7 bases and J by 5 bases, with 8 bases left in between.

This sequence joins TRBV3-1 (or the pseudogene TRBV3-2) and TRBJ1-2, with 10 bases that match TRBD1. CDR1 and CDR2 (germline): LGHDT, YNNKEL (reference sequence). The CDR3 is 13 amino acids. The ends lost 3 bases at V and 10 bases at J; junction bases unmatched: 5. CDR3 protein: CASSHGQGGDYTF. As DNA, the CDR3 is TGTGCCAGCAGCCACGGACAGGGGGGCGACTACACCTTC.

The chain combines TRBV29-1 with TRBJ2-5, with unresolved D. The germline V gene has CDR1 SQVTM and CDR2 ANQGSEA. CDR3 length: 13 residues. The ends were cut back, 3 bases at V and 1 base at J, with 9 bases in the middle. The CDR3 DNA follows: TGCAGCGTTGAGGCAGGTGCCCAAGAGACCCAGTACTTC. Translating gives CSVEAGAQETQYF.

This clone was seen a few times. DNA of the CDR3: TGTGCCAGCAGCTTCCGACAGGGCGGTGGCTACACCTTC. Amino acid sequence: CASSFRQGGGYTF. The chain joins TRBV7-9 to TRBJ1-2, with 7 bases fitting TRBD1. CDR1 is SEHNR and CDR2 is FQNEAQ in the germline V gene (reference sequence). The CDR3 covers 13 residues. Losses at the gene ends were 3 bases for V and 7 bases for J; bases not matched to a gene: 5.

This clone was seen only a few times. A read error may account for a junction end that differs from germline. The rearrangement joins TRBV7-2 to TRBJ1-5; a possible D gene is TRBD1 (5 bases). CDR3 length: 14 amino acids. Germline V gene sequence: CDR1 SGHTA, CDR2 FQGNSA. CDR3 in DNA: TGTGCCAGCAGCACCCAGATGGGACGGGGGACGCTGGATTTT. Protein product: CASSTQMGRGTLDF.

The CDR3 is CASSVLEKLFF. The CDR3 bases are TGTGCCAGCAGTGTTTTAGAAAAACTGTTTTTT. The chain couples TRBV2 to TRBJ1-4, with D unclear. This CDR3 is built from 11 residues. The germline V gene encodes CDR1 SNHLY and CDR2 FYNNEI. With 4 bases removed from V and 8 bases from J, the gap between germline ends came to 5 bases.

This chain uses TRBV5-1 with TRBJ2-2, with 10 bases that match TRBD1. Germline trimming cut 5 bases from V and 5 bases from J; bases unmatched to any gene: 6. There are 15 residues in the CDR3. Germline V gives CDR1 SGHRS, CDR2 YFSETQ. For the CDR3, the DNA is TGCGCCAGCAGTCCGGGACAGGGGCGTACCGGGGAGCTGTTTTTT. Its protein is CASSPGQGRTGELFF.

The chain joins TRBV2 to TRBJ1-5; 10 bases align to TRBD1. The CDR3 loop spans 14 amino acids. Germline CDR1 reads SNHLY; CDR2 reads FYNNEI. V lost 7 bases, J lost 4 bases, and 4 bases stayed unmatched. This chain's CDR3 is CASKGQGTNQPQHF. The CDR3 nucleotides read TGTGCCAGCAAGGGACAGGGGACAAATCAGCCCCAGCATTTT.

V and J are TRBV7-3 and TRBJ1-1; 9 nucleotides align to TRBD1. Germline-derived CDR1 and CDR2 are SGHTA and FQGTGA. The CDR3 contains 16 residues. J lost 11 bases, V lost 1 base, and 14 bases had no gene match. CDR3 bases: TGTGCCAGCAGCTTAAATGGACAGGGGCGTCCGTGGGTGGCTTTCTTT. Translated, it gives CASSLNGQGRPWVAFF.

As concerns this clone: One junction end disagrees with the germline gene, perhaps due to a read error. The chain has TRBV5-1 and TRBJ1-1; D may be TRBD1 (6 bases). This CDR3 comprises 15 residues. Per germline, CDR1 SGHRS and CDR2 YFSETQ. DNA of the CDR3: TGCGCCAGCAGCTTGGCCGGGGGGGCGAACGCTGAAGCTTTCTTT. Its protein product is CASSLAGGANAEAFF.

The chain couples TRBV9 to TRBJ1-4; 7 bases line up with TRBD1. CDR3 length equals 17 residues. The V gene end was trimmed by 4 bases and the J gene end by 4 bases; junction bases not matched to a gene: 13. CDR1 is SGDLS, CDR2 YYNGEE, per germline. In DNA form, the CDR3 reads TGTGCCAGCAGCCTAAACGTCGGGACAGCAGTTAATGAAAAACTGTTTTTT. Translated, it gives CASSLNVGTAVNEKLFF.

The chain couples TRBV2 to TRBJ2-7; 9 bases fit TRBD1. Germline CDR1 is SNHLY and CDR2 is FYNNEI. V gave up 3 bases and J gave up 5 bases; unmatched junction bases: 8. The CDR3 loop spans 15 amino acids. Here the CDR3 reads CASSEGTGFEDEQYF. The DNA for the CDR3 is TGTGCCAGCAGTGAGGGGACAGGGTTTGAGGACGAGCAGTACTTC.

The genes are TRBV5-4 and TRBJ2-5; 9 positions match TRBD2. Losses at the gene ends were 8 bases for V and 4 bases for J; bases not matched to a gene: 18. The V gene's germline CDR1 is SGHNT and CDR2 YYREEE (reference sequence). The CDR3 is 17 amino acids. CDR3 nucleotides: TGTGCCAGTTCCCCCGGCGGGGGGGCTAAAGTGAGAGAGACCCAGTACTTC. It yields the protein CASSPGGGAKVRETQYF.

This clone was seen a single time. This sequence joins TRBV2 and TRBJ2-5; D ambiguous. CDR3 length: 15 residues. With 6 bases removed from V and 1 base from J, the gap between germline ends came to 15 bases. Germline V CDR1 and CDR2: SNHLY, FYNNEI. This chain's CDR3 is CASRPNFLPQETQYF. Written as DNA, the CDR3 is TGTGCCAGCAGGCCTAACTTTCTCCCCCAAGAGACCCAGTACTTC.

The chain joins TRBV19 to TRBJ2-5; 10 nucleotides agree with TRBD2. This CDR3 contains 16 residues. Germline trimming cut 3 bases from V and 1 base from J; bases unmatched to any gene: 5. The V gene's germline CDR1 is LNHDA and CDR2 SQIVND (reference sequence). In nucleotides, the CDR3 is TGTGCCAGTAGTATTCAGGCTAGCGGGGGCCAAGAGACCCAGTACTTC. Amino acids: CASSIQASGGQETQYF.

The J gene is TRBJ1-1, the V gene TRBV7-8, with D maybe TRBD1 (5 bases). Germline loops: CDR1 SGHVS, CDR2 FQNEAQ. V was clipped by 4 bases and J by 0 bases, with 18 bases between them. The CDR3 runs to 17 residues. The CDR3 sequence: CASSSRGTLALNTEAFF. In DNA, the CDR3 is TGTGCCAGCAGCTCGCGGGGGACCTTGGCCCTGAACACTGAAGCTTTCTTT.

The rearrangement links TRBV11-1 to TRBJ1-1, with 9 bases identical to TRBD1. V shed 4 bases, J shed 4 bases, and the junction held 4 bases outside the gene matches. The CDR3 is 14 residues long. Germline-derived CDR1 and CDR2 are SGHAT and FQDESV (reference sequence). For the CDR3, the DNA is TGTGCCAGCAGCTCCTACAGGGGGCCCACTGAAGCTTTCTTT. Translating it yields CASSSYRGPTEAFF.

V usage is TRBV9 and J usage is TRBJ2-1; the D gene is possibly TRBD2 (6 bases). The CDR3 sequence is 15 residues long. Trimming took off 0 bases at V and 7 bases at J, with 14 bases between the two ends. CDR1 and CDR2 from the germline V gene are SGDLS and YYNGEE. The CDR3 loop is CASSVGGSGRNEQFF. The CDR3 DNA is TGTGCCAGCAGCGTAGGGGGTAGCGGTCGAAATGAGCAGTTCTTC.

The V call is TRBV7-9, the J call TRBJ1-2; 9 bases line up with TRBD1. V shed 6 bases, J shed 8 bases, and the junction held 13 bases outside the gene matches. The CDR3 runs 15 residues. Germline values: CDR1 SEHNR, CDR2 FQNEAQ (reference sequence). For the CDR3, the DNA is TGTGCCAGCAGGATGACAGGGGGTACTACGGAAGGCTACACCTTC. Translation gives CASRMTGGTTEGYTF.

The chain recombines TRBV4-1 with TRBJ2-1; TRBD1 might be the D (5 bases). V was clipped by 1 base and J by 10 bases, with 20 bases between them. The CDR3 loop spans 16 amino acids. Germline CDR1 and CDR2: MGHRA and YSYEKL. The CDR3 DNA reads as TGCGCCAGCAGCCAAGCCCCATCCCAGGGCGTTACAGAGCAGTTCTTC. Protein product: CASSQAPSQGVTEQFF.

The chain has TRBV28 and TRBJ1-1, with D possibly being TRBD1 (6 bases). Per germline, CDR1 MDHEN and CDR2 SYDVKM. The CDR3 consists of 14 residues. Trimming cost V 7 bases and J 11 bases, with 23 bases left between them. The CDR3 region has the DNA TGTGCCAGCATCCTAGGGGGTTCCCGTGGATACGCTTTCTTT. Translated: CASILGGSRGYAFF.